The entry below describes one T cell receptor beta chain. This specimen comes from a study of identical twins. One entry per CDR3 protein results from TCRdb running MiXCR on the 5' RACE reads. This table has under 900,000 distinct CDR3 sequences, about 12% appearing once. The CDR3 is 15 amino acids. V lost 1 base and J lost 0; bases outside the gene matches: 2. Germline CDR1 reads MDHEN; CDR2 reads SYDVKM. These data are also associated with another study on yellow fever vaccine responses in identical twins.

The V and J genes are TRBV28 and TRBJ2-7, with 8 bases fitting TRBD1. The receptor was isolated from a woman between 18 and 29 years old in good health. Sample: PBMCs. For the CDR3, the DNA is TGTGCCAGCAGTTTATCAGGACAGGGCTCCTACGAGCAGTACGTC. Translated: CASSLSGQGSYEQYV.